What follows are 27 T cell receptor beta chains derived from one specimen sequenced in a study of cytomegalovirus exposure and HLA in healthy donors. A multiplex PCR was run with 60 Vbeta primers and 13 Jbeta primers. Using immunoSEQ multiplex PCR, the repertoire was profiled, and TCRdb retains in-frame clones only, with some absent. The sample lists tens of thousands of clones; about 80% were seen once. The sample was PBMCs. The receptor set was obtained from a man in his forties or fifties in good health and CMV-seronegative.

This clone was seen more than once but under ten times. J is TRBJ2-6 and V is TRBV27; a possible D gene is TRBD1 (7 bases). Germline-derived CDR1 and CDR2 are MNHEY and SMNVEV (reference sequence). There are 22 residues in the CDR3. Trimming removed 3 bases at V and 0 bases at J, with 27 bases between. CDR3 in DNA: TGTGCCAGCAGTTTCAGGGGAGGAGGTTTGGGACAGTCGACCTCTGGGGCCAACGTCCTGACTTTC. It yields the protein CASSFRGGGLGQSTSGANVLTF.

The V gene is TRBV11-2, the J gene TRBJ2-2; TRBD1 matches at 9 bases. Germline trimming cut 2 bases from V and 7 bases from J; bases unmatched to any gene: 8. Germline-derived CDR1 and CDR2 are SGHAT and FQNNGV. The CDR3 loop spans 16 amino acids. CDR3 loop: CASSLRPGQGHGELFF. The CDR3 coding sequence is TGTGCCAGCAGCTTACGACCGGGACAGGGCCACGGGGAGCTGTTTTTT.

The V and J genes are TRBV30 and TRBJ1-5; 8 bases agree with TRBD1. V lost 0 bases, J lost 6 bases, and 4 bases stayed unmatched. CDR3 size: 14 residues. Germline CDR1 reads GTSNPN; CDR2 reads SVGIG (reference sequence). In DNA, the CDR3 is TGTGCCTGGAGTGTTAACGGACAGGGTCAGCCCCAGCATTTT. Amino acids: CAWSVNGQGQPQHF.

This clone appeared once. The CDR3 DNA sequence: TGCAGCGTGTTAGCGGGGGCTACCTACGAGCAGTACTTC. Translated, it gives CSVLAGATYEQYF. The chain couples TRBV29-1 to TRBJ2-7; 9 bases match TRBD2. The germline gives CDR1 SQVTM, CDR2 ANQGSEA. The CDR3 has 13 amino acids. The trim removed 6 bases at V and 2 bases at J, leaving 5 bases unmatched.

The table lists this clone with a few counts. The rearrangement joins TRBV4-2 to TRBJ2-5, with D tentatively TRBD2 (6 bases). The assigned J gene may be wrong: the sequence end matches TRBJ2-7 better. CDR3 size: 13 residues. The germline V gene has CDR1 LGHNA and CDR2 YNFKEQ. The CDR3 DNA follows: TGTGCCAGCAGCCTCGCGCGGGGCTACGAGCAGTACTTC. Translating it yields CASSLARGYEQYF.

The V call is TRBV7-7, the J call TRBJ1-6, with D possibly being TRBD1 (5 bases). V lost 3 bases and J lost 5, with 11 bases in between. CDR1 is SSHAT and CDR2 is FNYEAQ in the germline V gene (reference sequence). The CDR3 contains 15 residues. The CDR3 DNA reads as TGTGCCAGCAGCTTGGGCAGGGTGAATAATTCACCCCTCCACTTT. Its translation: CASSLGRVNNSPLHF.

The chain links TRBV6-5 to TRBJ2-1; 8 bases are a match to TRBD1. Germline V CDR1 and CDR2: MNHEY, SVGAGI. The CDR3 consists of 14 residues. V gave up 5 bases and J gave up 7 bases; unmatched junction bases: 7. The CDR3 DNA sequence: TGTGCCAGCAGTGGGACAGGAAACACAAATGAGCAGTTCTTC. It encodes CASSGTGNTNEQFF.

The gene calls are TRBV5-4 and TRBJ2-7; the match to TRBD1 covers 8 bases. The J segment lost 0 bases and the V segment lost 5 bases, leaving 7 bases of the junction unmatched. CDR3 size: 15 residues. Germline assignment: CDR1 SGHNT and CDR2 YYREEE (reference sequence). The CDR3 region has the DNA TGTGCCAGCAGTTCAGGGACAGGATCCTCCTACGAGCAGTACTTC. It encodes CASSSGTGSSYEQYF.

The chain couples TRBV4-1 to TRBJ1-1, with D possibly TRBD1 on 5 matching bases. Trimming pared 1 base from V and 4 bases from J, leaving 10 bases between. The length of the CDR3 is 14 residues. The germline V gene encodes CDR1 MGHRA and CDR2 YSYEKL. CDR3 in DNA: TGCGCCAGCAGCCAAGCGGGGGTAAGCACTGAAGCTTTCTTT. As protein: CASSQAGVSTEAFF.

This clone was observed a handful of times. This chain connects TRBV19 to TRBJ1-5; TRBD1 aligns across 8 bases. Germline CDR1 and CDR2: LNHDA and SQIVND (reference sequence). This CDR3 has 17 residues. V gave up 4 bases and J gave up 0 bases; unmatched junction bases: 8. The CDR3 reads CASSTPRTGNSNQPQHF. CDR3 sequence (DNA): TGTGCCAGTAGTACCCCCCGGACAGGGAATAGCAATCAGCCCCAGCATTTT.

V usage is TRBV5-1 and J usage is TRBJ2-1, with a possible D match to TRBD1 (6 bases). Germline assignment: CDR1 SGHRS and CDR2 YFSETQ. CDR3 length: 13 residues. Trimming took 1 base from V and 9 from J, leaving 11 bases between them. The CDR3 DNA reads TGCGCCAGCAGCTTGTACAGGGTCGGTGAGCAGTTCTTC. It translates to CASSLYRVGEQFF.

The chain employs TRBV5-1 and TRBJ2-7, with 7 bases that match TRBD1. The ends lost 7 bases at V and 2 bases at J; junction bases unmatched: 9. Germline lookup yields CDR1 SGHRS and CDR2 YFSETQ. The CDR3 loop spans 14 amino acids. The chain's CDR3 is CASGWTGSAYEQYF. In nucleotides, the CDR3 is TGCGCCAGCGGATGGACAGGATCGGCCTACGAGCAGTACTTC. The full variable domain, in which reference TRBV5-1 and TRBJ2-7 provide the parts outside the CDR3, is KAGVTQTPRYLIKTRGQQVTLSCSPISGHRSVSWYQQTPGQGLQFLFEYFSETQRNKGNFPGRFSGRQFSNSRSEMNVSTLELGDSALYLCASGWTGSAYEQYFGPGTRLTVT.

The rearrangement uses TRBV28 and TRBJ1-2; D remains ambiguous. Germline CDR1 and CDR2: MDHEN and SYDVKM. CDR3 size: 13 residues. Trimming stripped 7 bases from V and 8 bases from J, with 17 bases between. In DNA form, the CDR3 reads TGTGCCAGCACGAGCACCTGGCGAGGCGGCTACACCTTC. Translation: CASTSTWRGGYTF.

The gene calls are TRBV6-6 and TRBJ1-6; 8 nucleotides agree with TRBD1. The germline V gene encodes CDR1 MNHNY and CDR2 SVGAGI (reference sequence). V lost 5 bases and J lost 13; bases outside the gene matches: 7. CDR3 length: 13 residues. DNA for the CDR3: TGTGCCAGCAGTCCGCAGGGGGCGCGTCCCCTCCACTTT. Residues: CASSPQGARPLHF.

This CDR3 reads CASSLRQGSTYEQYF. The CDR3 coding sequence is TGTGCCAGCAGCTTAAGACAGGGGTCTACCTACGAGCAGTACTTC. The chain uses TRBV7-2 and TRBJ2-7, with 8 bases fitting TRBD1. Germline V gene lookup returns CDR1 SGHTA and CDR2 FQGNSA. This CDR3 is built from 15 residues. V dropped 2 bases and J dropped 2; count of bases not matched to a gene: 5.

The J gene is TRBJ2-3, the V gene TRBV9; 7 bases match TRBD1. Germline CDR1 and CDR2: SGDLS and YYNGEE. The CDR3 length is 16 residues. Unmatched junction bases numbered 10, after V lost 0 bases and J lost 6 bases. The CDR3 nucleotides read TGTGCCAGCAGCGTAGTCCCCTCAACAGGGGCCGATACGCAGTATTTT. Translated: CASSVVPSTGADTQYF.

The chain recombines TRBV6-5 with TRBJ2-1, with 8 bases that match TRBD2. Unmatched junction bases numbered 9, after V lost 3 bases and J lost 8 bases. CDR1 and CDR2 (germline): MNHEY, SVGAGI. The CDR3 sequence is 15 residues long. CDR3 in DNA: TGTGCCAGCAGTTATCCGGGGGGGGCAAAAGATGAGCAGTTCTTC. Translated, it gives CASSYPGGAKDEQFF.

CDR3 bases: TGTGCCAGTAGTATCAGGGACACCTCCTACGAGCAGTACTTC. Translation: CASSIRDTSYEQYF. J is TRBJ2-7 and V is TRBV19, with D possibly TRBD1 on 6 matching bases. V was pared by 3 bases and J by 0 bases, with 9 bases between. CDR3 length equals 14 residues. The germline V gene has CDR1 LNHDA and CDR2 SQIVND (reference sequence).

The genes are TRBV2 and TRBJ2-3; 9 bases agree with TRBD1. CDR3 length: 16 amino acids. Germline CDR1 SNHLY, CDR2 FYNNEI. The J segment lost 4 bases and the V segment lost 3 bases, leaving 8 bases of the junction unmatched. CDR3 DNA: TGTGCCAGCAGTGACTACCCGGGACAGGGCGCAGATACGCAGTATTTT. It codes for CASSDYPGQGADTQYF.

The chain is built from TRBV2 and TRBJ2-1; D is unresolved. Germline assignment: CDR1 SNHLY and CDR2 FYNNEI. CDR3 length equals 13 residues. Trimming shortened V by 0 bases and J by 9 bases, and 9 bases separated the two germline ends. The CDR3 coding sequence is TGTGCCAGCAGTGAAGCGCGCTCGGGTGAGCAGTTCTTC. Its protein product is CASSEARSGEQFF.

This chain links TRBV4-3 with TRBJ1-2, with D possibly TRBD1 on 6 matching bases. CDR1 and CDR2 from the germline V gene are LGHNA and YSLEER. Trimming cost V 0 bases and J 1 base, with 9 bases left between them. The CDR3 consists of 15 residues. The CDR3 reads CASSQDNRDNYGYTF. CDR3 nucleotide sequence: TGCGCCAGCAGCCAAGATAACAGGGATAACTATGGCTACACCTTC.

This clone has a single count. The chain combines TRBV5-1 with TRBJ1-1; 10 bases are a match to TRBD1. Per the germline V gene, CDR1 is SGHRS and CDR2 is YFSETQ. The J segment lost 5 bases and the V segment lost 2 bases, leaving 15 bases of the junction unmatched. The CDR3 is made up of 18 amino acids. CDR3: CASSLPRTGGGLSTEAFF. The DNA of the CDR3 is TGCGCCAGCAGCTTACCGAGGACAGGGGGAGGGTTGAGTACTGAAGCTTTCTTT.

In this sample, this clone turned up a few times. The V and J genes are TRBV6-1 and TRBJ2-7; the D gene is possibly TRBD1 (6 bases). Trimming removed 4 bases at V and 3 bases at J, with 13 bases between. The CDR3 totals 14 residues. Germline lookup yields CDR1 MNHNS and CDR2 SASEGT. CDR3 amino acids: CASSVKGTSYEQYF. Here the CDR3 DNA reads TGTGCCAGCAGTGTTAAGGGGACAAGCTACGAGCAGTACTTC.

The chain couples TRBV29-1 to TRBJ2-1; 8 bases map to TRBD2. CDR1 is SQVTM, CDR2 ANQGSEA, per germline. With V trimmed by 4 bases and J by 9 bases, 8 bases remained unmatched. The CDR3 is 13 amino acids. The CDR3 region is CSVGSGLVSEQFF. The CDR3, as DNA: TGCAGCGTTGGTTCGGGACTAGTGAGTGAGCAGTTCTTC.

V usage is TRBV16 and J usage is TRBJ2-5; D remains ambiguous. The germline V gene has CDR1 KGHSY and CDR2 FQNENV. V was trimmed by 4 bases and J by 1 base, leaving 10 bases between them. This CDR3 has 14 residues. The DNA for the CDR3 is TGTGCCAGCAGCCTTCTGAACAGCCAAGAGACCCAGTACTTC. Its translation: CASSLLNSQETQYF.

The gene calls are TRBV30 and TRBJ2-3; 7 bases align to TRBD2. The J segment lost 4 bases and the V segment lost 1 base, leaving 2 bases of the junction unmatched. Looked up from germline, CDR1 is GTSNPN and CDR2 is SVGIG (reference sequence). The CDR3 consists of 13 residues. This chain's CDR3 is CAWSEGLSDTQYF. The CDR3 bases are TGTGCCTGGAGTGAGGGACTATCAGATACGCAGTATTTT.

The CDR3, as DNA: TGTGCCACCGGAATGACAGGGGGTCTAAAGACCCAGTACTTC. This encodes CATGMTGGLKTQYF. The chain carries TRBV27 and TRBJ2-5; the match to TRBD1 covers 9 bases. The germline gives CDR1 MNHEY, CDR2 SMNVEV (reference sequence). Unmatched junction bases numbered 12, after V lost 10 bases and J lost 6 bases. The CDR3 totals 14 residues.